This T cell receptor (beta chain) was sequenced in a study of Ad26.COV2.S vaccination and SARS-CoV-2 variants. Whole-study context: Recipients of Ad26.COV2.S got it intramuscularly, once or twice 56 days apart.

Treatment noted: over 15 received Ad26.COV2.S at low or high dose, single or two shots; several received placebo; per-sample allocation not given. On day 63 after the first injection, vaccine and placebo recipients gave samples. The method was immunoSEQ multiplex PCR; TCRdb's version includes in-frame clones alone and lacks a portion of them. Of a few hundred thousand clones in the sample, 88% were seen once. This clonotype was obtained from a person between 18 and 59 years old who received the Ad26.COV2.S COVID-19 vaccine or a placebo. The sample here was peripheral blood, taken in a trial of Ad26.COV2.S vaccine versus placebo.

DNA of the CDR3: TGTGCCAGCAGTGGGGACACCTATAGCAATCAGCCCCAGCATTTT. The encoded protein is CASSGDTYSNQPQHF. The chain combines TRBV28 with TRBJ1-5; the D gene is possibly TRBD1 (6 bases). Trimming pared 5 bases from V and 0 bases from J, leaving 11 bases between. The CDR3 totals 15 residues. The germline V gene encodes CDR1 MDHEN and CDR2 SYDVKM.